Given below is one TCR beta chain in context. Germline assignment: CDR1 ENHRY and CDR2 SYGVKD. The CDR3 sequence is 14 residues long. V trimming: 5 bases; J trimming: 4 bases; junction bases outside the gene matches: 6. The record originates from a study of CDR3 diversity in severe acne. Each CDR3 protein gets one entry after TCRdb re-called the PCR reads with MiXCR. This table holds about 84,000 distinct CDR3 sequences, around 53% found once. This sequence joins TRBV10-3 and TRBJ2-7; TRBD1 aligns across 9 bases. The receptor's source is a male donor in good health, without acne. What was sequenced was blood. The CDR3: CAISRDREFYEQYF. In DNA form, the CDR3 reads TGTGCCATCAGTCGGGACAGGGAATTTTACGAGCAGTACTTC.